A single sample gave rise to the 2 T cell receptor beta chains below, sequenced in a study of beta chain features in type 1 diabetes. The antigens for these receptors are not known. Reverse transcribing all isolated RNA meant expressed TCRB transcripts were sequenced. Sequencing used immunoSEQ multiplex PCR; TCRdb keeps in-frame clones, though not all of them. This table holds 150,000 to 200,000 clones, about 9% found once. Overall study results and limits: For Type 1 diabetes patients, all four CD4+ subsets carried TCRB CDR3s that were moderately but significantly shorter.

The specimen sequenced was central memory CD4+ T cells from blood. The origin of the receptors is a woman under 30 with type 1 diabetes.

The gene calls are TRBV7-2 and TRBJ2-7, with 8 bases identical to TRBD2. The CDR3 runs to 14 residues. Germline V gives CDR1 SGHTA, CDR2 FQGNSA. Trimming at V came to 5 bases and at J to 6 bases, leaving 9 bases not matched to a gene. CDR3 loop: CASSKSGGAGEQYF. CDR3 coding DNA: TGTGCCAGCAGCAAAAGCGGGGGAGCGGGCGAGCAGTACTTC.

The sample holds a few counts of this clone. This CDR3 is CASSLAASTDTQYF. Written as DNA, the CDR3 is TGCGCCAGCAGCTTAGCGGCTAGCACAGATACGCAGTATTTT. The rearrangement uses TRBV5-1 and TRBJ2-3; TRBD2 is a possible D gene (5 bases). Germline CDR1 is SGHRS and CDR2 is YFSETQ. Trimming removed 2 bases from V and 0 bases from J, with 7 bases in between. This CDR3 has 14 residues. The whole variable domain, remainder taken from reference TRBV5-1 and TRBJ2-3, is KAGVTQTPRYLIKTRGQQVTLSCSPISGHRSVSWYQQTPGQGLQFLFEYFSETQRNKGNFPGRFSGRQFSNSRSEMNVSTLELGDSALYLCASSLAASTDTQYFGPGTRLTVL.